Sequencing of this T cell receptor (beta chain) was carried out in a study of cytomegalovirus exposure and HLA in healthy donors. Background on the study: A previous analysis identified approximately 110 million unique TCR beta sequences derived from roughly 190 million T cells.

Both 60 Vbeta primers and 13 Jbeta primers went into the PCR. Data came from immunoSEQ multiplex PCR; TCRdb stores just in-frame clones and leaves some out. The table records roughly 200,000 clones, more than 9.5% of them present only once. As regards this clone: Its antigen remains unidentified.

Germline V gives CDR1 SEHNR, CDR2 FQNEAQ (reference sequence). CDR3 length: 14 amino acids. V shed 5 bases, J shed 1 base, and the junction held 4 bases outside the gene matches. In nominal health when sampled, donors likely had unrecorded immune exposures nonetheless. Findings and limits, study-wide: Reportedly, fewer N-insertions than the approximately 610-donor mean appeared in an Asian-associated ancestry cluster in a later analysis. Sequencing depth across donors, presence/absence analyses assumed, was roughly uniform.

Material for sequencing was PBMCs. The chain carries TRBV7-9 and TRBJ2-5; 7 positions match TRBD2. This receptor was taken from a man aged 45 to 65 in good health and CMV-seropositive. The CDR3 loop reads CASSTAGVQETQYF. The CDR3 DNA is TGTGCCAGCAGCACCGCGGGGGTCCAAGAGACCCAGTACTTC.